This TCR beta chain was identified during a study of CD4 and CD8 cells across lung adenocarcinoma regions. One entry per CDR3 protein results from TCRdb running MiXCR on the PCR reads. This sample has about 5,300 distinct CDR3 sequences; roughly 60% occur once, and the top ten carry around 25%. Samples came from patients with localized non-small cell lung adenocarcinoma. The length of the CDR3 is 14 residues. Losses at the gene ends were 2 bases for V and 7 bases for J; bases not matched to a gene: 4. Germline-derived CDR1 and CDR2 are MNHEY and SMNVEV (reference sequence). The receptor was isolated from a female donor with lung adenocarcinoma. The CD4 and CD8 labels of this study may be unreliable. The sample was CD4+ T cells from the center of a lung tumor. This chain links TRBV27 with TRBJ2-1, with 8 bases identical to TRBD1. This CDR3 reads CASSLRQGKNEQFF. The CDR3 bases are TGTGCCAGCAGTTTAAGACAGGGGAAGAATGAGCAGTTCTTC.